This T cell receptor (beta chain) was recorded in a study of T-cell reconstitution after alpha-beta-depleted transplantation in children. Whole-study findings and limits: In some patients, recipient T cells and intrathymic progenitors surviving conditioning explained high day-60 diversity. Reportedly, only several hundred clones from non-depleted graft cells drove alpha-beta T-cell counts at about two months. From newly produced T cells came most of the T-cell counts and diversity one year after transplant.

This clonotype was seen at least ten times. Antigen: not known. Unique molecular identifiers tagged the TCRbeta library. Via MiXCR, TCRdb re-called the PCR reads, giving one row per CDR3 protein. The sample lists hundreds of thousands of distinct CDR3 sequences; about a tenth were seen once. The ends lost 4 bases at V and 0 bases at J; junction bases unmatched: 3. Germline loops: CDR1 KGHSH, CDR2 LQKENI. The CDR3 is 14 residues long. The origin of this receptor is a child in the first two years of life with acute myeloid leukemia, due to receive a stem cell transplant. The chain combines TRBV18 with TRBJ2-7; the match to TRBD1 covers 7 bases. Sequenced material: PBMCs, taken before TCRalphabeta/CD19-depleted stem cell transplant. CDR3 loop: CASSLGQASYEQYF. For the CDR3, the DNA is TGTGCCAGCTCACTTGGACAGGCCTCCTACGAGCAGTACTTC.